These 17 T cell receptor beta chains were all obtained from the same sample, sequenced in a study of blood T cell repertoires in COVID-19. Some clones are missing from TCRdb's copy, which holds only in-frame ones; the method was immunoSEQ multiplex PCR. This table holds over 90,000 clones, 70% to 90% found once. The sequencing sample was made of peripheral blood. The receptors derive from a man aged 45-65 years with active COVID-19.

This clone has more than one count but fewer than ten. The chain has TRBV4-1 and TRBJ1-3; the D is unclear. Deletions cut 0 bases from V and 0 bases from J, with 15 bases between. Germline values: CDR1 MGHRA, CDR2 YSYEKL. This CDR3 spans 18 amino acids. CDR3 region: CASSQDPGTAISGNTIYF. CDR3 bases: TGCGCCAGCAGCCAAGATCCCGGCACAGCCATCTCTGGAAACACCATATATTTT.

The chain is built from TRBV6-5 and TRBJ2-3, with 7 bases fitting TRBD1. The ends lost 8 bases at V and 2 bases at J; junction bases unmatched: 10. The CDR3 sequence is 15 residues long. CDR1 MNHEY and CDR2 SVGAGI come from the germline V gene. CDR3 bases: TGTGCCAGCTCGGGATCGACAGGGCTCACAGATACGCAGTATTTT. Translation gives CASSGSTGLTDTQYF.

The genes are TRBV2 and TRBJ2-7, with 7 bases that match TRBD2. Germline loops: CDR1 SNHLY, CDR2 FYNNEI. The CDR3 sequence is 15 residues long. The ends lost 4 bases at V and 1 base at J; junction bases unmatched: 7. The CDR3 nucleotides read TGTGCCAGCAGTGGAACTAGCGTTGGGTCCTACGAGCAGTACTTC. Translated: CASSGTSVGSYEQYF.

The CDR3 DNA sequence: TGTGCCAGCAGCCAAGCAGGAGGCTACGAGCAGTACTTC. Amino acids: CASSQAGGYEQYF. The chain couples TRBV14 to TRBJ2-7; D may be TRBD2 (5 bases). Trimming left V 1 base short and J 3 bases short, with 7 bases between. This CDR3 is 13 amino acids long. Germline CDR1 is SGHDN and CDR2 is FVKESK.

The genes are TRBV5-1 and TRBJ2-6; 12 bases line up with TRBD2. With 4 bases clipped from V and 0 bases from J, the junction kept 11 bases outside the gene matches. The CDR3 spans 20 residues. Per the germline V gene, CDR1 is SGHRS and CDR2 is YFSETQ. The CDR3 bases are TGCGCCAGCAGCCTGAAACCGACTAGCGGGGGACTCTCTGGGGCCAACGTCCTGACTTTC. Its translation is CASSLKPTSGGLSGANVLTF.

J is TRBJ2-2 and V is TRBV24-1; D not resolved. CDR1 and CDR2 (germline): KGHDR, SFDVKD. This CDR3 region has 13 residues. Trimming shortened V by 9 bases and J by 1 base, and 8 bases separated the two germline ends. The CDR3 loop is CATENENTGELFF. The CDR3 nucleotides are TGTGCCACCGAGAACGAGAACACCGGGGAGCTGTTTTTT.

V usage is TRBV6-1 and J usage is TRBJ1-2, with no clear D. Per germline, CDR1 MNHNS and CDR2 SASEGT. Trimming removed 2 bases at V and 6 bases at J, with 25 bases between. The CDR3 has 18 residues. Written as DNA, the CDR3 is TGTGCCAGCAGTGAAATTCTGTCGGCGAGAGGGAGGCTGCATGGCTACACCTTC. Protein sequence: CASSEILSARGRLHGYTF.

V gene TRBV5-5 combines with J gene TRBJ2-5; TRBD2 is a possible D gene (6 bases). There are 14 residues in the CDR3. Per germline, CDR1 SGHKS and CDR2 YYEKEE (reference sequence). The V end was cut by 4 bases, the J end by 1 base, with 11 bases between. This CDR3 is CASSIGGTQETQYF. DNA for the CDR3: TGTGCCAGCAGCATAGGCGGGACCCAAGAGACCCAGTACTTC.

This chain connects TRBV20-1 to TRBJ2-7, with D maybe TRBD2 (5 bases). Per the germline V gene, CDR1 is DFQATT and CDR2 is SNEGSKA (reference sequence). The CDR3 contains 10 residues. Trimming left V 6 bases short and J 9 bases short, with 12 bases between. The CDR3 nucleotides read TGCAGTGCCGGGGAACGTGGGCAGTACTTC. Translating gives CSAGERGQYF.

The CDR3 DNA reads TGTGCCATCCGAACCGGGACAGGGACCGGGGAGCTGTTTTTT. This encodes CAIRTGTGTGELFF. The chain joins TRBV10-3 to TRBJ2-2; 9 bases fit TRBD1. The J segment lost 5 bases and the V segment lost 8 bases, leaving 6 bases of the junction unmatched. CDR3 length: 14 residues. CDR1 and CDR2 (germline): ENHRY, SYGVKD.

The chain couples TRBV5-6 to TRBJ1-4; 7 bases are a match to TRBD1. There are 15 residues in the CDR3. Per the germline V gene, CDR1 is SGHDT and CDR2 is YYEEEE. Losses at the gene ends were 3 bases for V and 5 bases for J; bases not matched to a gene: 7. The CDR3 spells CASSYIDRENEKLFF. The DNA of the CDR3 is TGTGCCAGCAGCTATATAGACAGGGAGAATGAAAAACTGTTTTTT.

This sequence joins TRBV11-2 and TRBJ2-5; maybe TRBD1 (5 bases). This CDR3 is built from 15 residues. V was clipped by 2 bases and J by 3 bases, with 13 bases between them. Looked up from germline, CDR1 is SGHAT and CDR2 is FQNNGV. CDR3 DNA sequence: TGTGCCAGCAGCTTAATAGGCAGGGAAAAAGAGACCCAGTACTTC. Its translation is CASSLIGREKETQYF.

The chain joins TRBV5-1 to TRBJ2-1; TRBD2 agrees at 12 bases. Germline-derived CDR1 and CDR2 are SGHRS and YFSETQ. The CDR3 has 17 amino acids. J was trimmed by 4 bases and V by 2 bases; bases with no gene match: 7. CDR3 in amino acids: CASSLSGLAGLYNEQFF. DNA of the CDR3: TGCGCCAGCAGCTTATCAGGACTAGCGGGGTTGTACAATGAGCAGTTCTTC.

V usage is TRBV19 and J usage is TRBJ1-6, with D possibly matching TRBD1 (6 bases). CDR3 size: 12 residues. CDR1 LNHDA and CDR2 SQIVND come from the germline V gene (reference sequence). Trimming cost V 6 bases and J 10 bases, with 10 bases left between them. The CDR3 here is CASRTQGSPLHF. The CDR3 DNA reads TGTGCCAGTAGAACACAGGGCTCACCCCTCCACTTT.

The chain uses TRBV13 and TRBJ1-3; D call uncertain. V was clipped by 3 bases and J by 0 bases, with 12 bases between them. Germline V CDR1 and CDR2: PRHDT, FYEKMQ (reference sequence). The CDR3 is 16 residues long. CDR3 in amino acids: CASSFRVSRSGNTIYF. DNA for the CDR3: TGTGCCAGCAGCTTTCGGGTCAGCCGCTCTGGAAACACCATATATTTT.

This sequence joins TRBV7-6 and TRBJ2-5; D may be TRBD1 (5 bases). The CDR3 runs to 13 residues. V shed 6 bases and J shed 5 bases, with 13 bases lying between them. CDR1 and CDR2 (germline): SGHVS, FNYEAQ. This CDR3 is CASSRSRVETQYF. The CDR3 DNA follows: TGTGCCAGCAGTAGAAGCAGGGTTGAGACCCAGTACTTC.

The rearrangement joins TRBV7-2 to TRBJ1-2; a possible D gene is TRBD1 (6 bases). The CDR3 loop spans 13 amino acids. Between the trimmed V and J ends, which lost 4 bases and 6 bases, there was a span of 12 bases. Germline V gene data show CDR1 as SGHTA and CDR2 as FQGNSA. The CDR3 bases are TGTGCCAGCAGCTCTAGACAGGCCGATGGCTACACCTTC. The encoded protein is CASSSRQADGYTF.